Shown below are 30 T cell receptor beta chains from a single sample sequenced in a study of radiation and T cells in renal cell carcinoma. Time point in this sample: blood 4 weeks post-SBRT, at nephrectomy. Described treatment: 15 Gy SBRT to primary tumor, nephrectomy 4 weeks later. Sequencing used immunoSEQ multiplex PCR; TCRdb keeps in-frame clones, though not all of them. The sample has roughly 64,000 clones; 65% to 80% are singletons. Material: blood, obtained from a patient whose treatment included radiotherapy and nephrectomy. The origin of the receptors is a man between 60 and 70 years old with renal cell carcinoma.

V and J are TRBV11-2 and TRBJ2-5; 12 bases are shared with TRBD1. The CDR3 runs to 17 residues. Germline V gene sequence: CDR1 SGHAT, CDR2 FQNNGV. The J segment lost 4 bases and the V segment lost 5 bases, leaving 11 bases of the junction unmatched. The CDR3 here is CASSIRRGTGGRETQYF. The CDR3 nucleotides read TGTGCCAGCAGCATCCGCAGGGGGACAGGGGGCAGAGAGACCCAGTACTTC.

The chain uses TRBV7-6 and TRBJ2-5, with D unclear. Germline V gives CDR1 SGHVS, CDR2 FNYEAQ. Trimming left V 0 bases short and J 1 base short, with 3 bases between. There are 13 residues in the CDR3. CDR3 region: CASSLATQETQYF. The CDR3 DNA is TGTGCCAGCAGCTTAGCGACCCAAGAGACCCAGTACTTC.

This clone was seen a few times. The CDR3: CASSRTPSMLSGELFF. In nucleotides, the CDR3 is TGTGCCAGCAGCAGGACGCCGAGCATGTTAAGCGGGGAGCTGTTTTTT. This chain uses TRBV27 with TRBJ2-2, with no clear D. The CDR3 is made up of 16 amino acids. The germline V gene encodes CDR1 MNHEY and CDR2 SMNVEV (reference sequence). The V end was cut by 6 bases, the J end by 7 bases, with 21 bases between.

J is TRBJ2-7 and V is TRBV14, with 8 positions matching TRBD1. V dropped 8 bases and J dropped 4; count of bases not matched to a gene: 13. The CDR3 is 15 residues long. Germline CDR1 is SGHDN and CDR2 is FVKESK. CDR3 nucleotides: TGTGCCAGCTCCCAACCCGGGACAGGACCTTACGAGCAGTACTTC. This encodes CASSQPGTGPYEQYF.

The rearrangement joins TRBV5-5 to TRBJ2-5; 12 bases line up with TRBD2. The germline gives CDR1 SGHKS, CDR2 YYEKEE (reference sequence). J was trimmed by 1 base and V by 1 base; bases with no gene match: 8. This CDR3 is built from 18 residues. CDR3 sequence reads: CASSLSLGLAGFQETQYF. CDR3 nucleotides: TGTGCCAGCAGCTTGTCTTTGGGACTAGCGGGCTTCCAAGAGACCCAGTACTTC.

The chain joins TRBV29-1 to TRBJ1-2; weak D call: TRBD1 (6 bases). Trimming took off 2 bases at V and 11 bases at J, with 12 bases between the two ends. This CDR3 has 11 residues. Germline V CDR1 and CDR2: SQVTM, ANQGSEA. CDR3 DNA sequence: TGCAGCGTTGAAAGCGGCAGGGGTTACACCTTC. This sequence encodes CSVESGRGYTF.

The chain is built from TRBV19 and TRBJ1-5, with D tentatively TRBD1 (5 bases). This CDR3 spans 15 amino acids. V gave up 2 bases and J gave up 7 bases, with 15 bases separating them. Germline values: CDR1 LNHDA, CDR2 SQIVND (reference sequence). The CDR3 loop reads CASSISGTVGQPQHF. CDR3 coding DNA: TGTGCCAGTAGTATAAGTGGGACGGTCGGCCAGCCCCAGCATTTT.

V usage is TRBV20-1 and J usage is TRBJ2-1; no clear D. The CDR3 is 11 amino acids. Germline loops: CDR1 DFQATT, CDR2 SNEGSKA (reference sequence). V was clipped by 8 bases and J by 6 bases, with 11 bases between them. The DNA of the CDR3 is TGCAGTCCCGCGATGTCCAATGAGCAGTTCTTC. This translates into CSPAMSNEQFF.

The chain is built from TRBV10-3 and TRBJ1-2, with 9 bases lining up with TRBD1. The length of the CDR3 is 16 residues. The ends lost 7 bases at V and 4 bases at J; junction bases unmatched: 13. From germline, CDR1 is ENHRY and CDR2 SYGVKD. The CDR3 protein is CAIKEGTGGSAYGYTF. The CDR3 DNA reads as TGTGCCATCAAAGAGGGTACAGGGGGCAGTGCCTATGGCTACACCTTC.

The chain employs TRBV11-2 and TRBJ1-2; 9 nucleotides agree with TRBD1. Looked up from germline, CDR1 is SGHAT and CDR2 is FQNNGV. The CDR3 length is 15 residues. V was pared by 5 bases and J by 8 bases, with 12 bases of the junction left unmatched. The CDR3 sequence: CASSRTGDEGGGYTF. The CDR3 coding sequence is TGTGCCAGCAGCCGGACAGGGGATGAGGGAGGAGGCTACACCTTC.

This chain connects TRBV5-1 to TRBJ1-6, with 9 bases identical to TRBD1. Germline CDR1 reads SGHRS; CDR2 reads YFSETQ. The V and J ends lost 4 bases and 9 bases, in that order; junction bases with no gene match: 14. The CDR3 has 17 residues. Here the CDR3 DNA reads TGCGCCAGCAGCCTGAGGGGGGGGACAGGGACAGGTTCACCCCTCCACTTT. Its translation is CASSLRGGTGTGSPLHF.

V is TRBV10-3 and J is TRBJ2-1; a weak D match, TRBD2 (6 bases). The germline gives CDR1 ENHRY, CDR2 SYGVKD. The CDR3 contains 15 residues. Trimming took off 2 bases at V and 0 bases at J, with 8 bases between the two ends. The CDR3 loop is CAISEISGSYNEQFF. The CDR3 DNA is TGTGCCATCAGTGAGATTAGCGGCTCCTACAATGAGCAGTTCTTC.

This clone was picked up many times. This sequence joins TRBV7-2 and TRBJ1-2; D is unresolved. Germline V gene data show CDR1 as SGHTA and CDR2 as FQGNSA. V was trimmed by 3 bases and J by 4 bases, leaving 9 bases between them. The CDR3 has 13 residues. Here the CDR3 reads CASSFKGSYGYTF. The CDR3 DNA reads as TGTGCCAGCAGCTTCAAGGGAAGCTATGGCTACACCTTC.

V and J are TRBV19 and TRBJ1-1, with a tentative D call TRBD1 (6 bases). The V end lost 7 bases, the J end lost 4 bases, and 16 bases lay between the germline ends. The CDR3 extends over 14 amino acids. CDR1 is LNHDA, CDR2 SQIVND, per germline (reference sequence). The CDR3 region has the DNA TGTGCCAGTACCAGGGGCGGGGGGCCCACTGAAGCTTTCTTT. Amino acid sequence: CASTRGGGPTEAFF.

This clone was found once. The chain joins TRBV2 to TRBJ2-2; a weak D match, TRBD1 (5 bases). The CDR3 consists of 13 residues. Trimming removed 7 bases at V and 7 bases at J, with 13 bases between. CDR1 SNHLY and CDR2 FYNNEI come from the germline V gene. CDR3 protein: CASMSQGIGELFF. The CDR3 DNA reads TGTGCCAGCATGTCGCAGGGAATCGGGGAGCTGTTTTTT. Variable domain in full (rest from reference TRBV2 and TRBJ2-2): EPEVTQTPSHQVTQMGQEVILRCVPISNHLYFYWYRQILGQKVEFLVSFYNNEISEKSEIFDDQFSVERPDGSNFTLKIRSTKLEDSAMYFCASMSQGIGELFFGEGSRLTVL.

The V and J genes are TRBV6-5 and TRBJ2-7, with D perhaps matching TRBD1 or TRBD2 (7 bases each). V lost 5 bases and J lost 7, with 18 bases in between. The CDR3 has 14 amino acids. Looked up from germline, CDR1 is MNHEY and CDR2 is SVGAGI. The CDR3 loop is CASSDRVGEGEQYF. The CDR3 DNA reads TGTGCCAGCAGTGACAGGGTGGGGGAGGGGGAGCAGTACTTC.

The chain uses TRBV30 and TRBJ2-3; no clear D. The CDR3 consists of 14 residues. Germline loops: CDR1 GTSNPN, CDR2 SVGIG (reference sequence). V lost 6 bases and J 4 bases, leaving 17 bases between the germline ends. The CDR3 loop reads CACQVREQPDTQYF. DNA of the CDR3: TGTGCCTGCCAGGTTAGGGAACAGCCAGATACGCAGTATTTT.

The chain combines TRBV19 with TRBJ2-1, with 12 bases lining up with TRBD2. Trimming at V came to 5 bases and at J to 12 bases, leaving 11 bases not matched to a gene. The CDR3 runs 15 residues. Germline-derived CDR1 and CDR2 are LNHDA and SQIVND (reference sequence). The CDR3 loop reads CASSETASGGELQFF. CDR3 nucleotide sequence: TGTGCCAGTAGTGAGACCGCTAGCGGGGGGGAGTTGCAGTTCTTC.

The V call is TRBV5-1, the J call TRBJ2-3; no firm D call. Trimming cost V 0 bases and J 2 bases, with 7 bases left between them. Germline V gene data show CDR1 as SGHRS and CDR2 as YFSETQ. CDR3 size: 14 residues. CDR3 sequence reads: CASSLEGTTDTQYF. For the CDR3, the DNA is TGCGCCAGCAGCTTGGAAGGAACCACAGATACGCAGTATTTT.

This clone was detected only a few times. CDR3 sequence: CASSLDESTEAFF. The CDR3 coding sequence is TGTGCCAGCAGCTTGGACGAATCCACCGAAGCTTTCTTT. This rearrangement joins TRBV5-4 to TRBJ1-1; D uncertain. The ends were cut back, 0 bases at V and 8 bases at J, with 11 bases in the middle. Germline-derived CDR1 and CDR2 are SGHNT and YYREEE (reference sequence). The CDR3 sequence is 13 residues long.

The chain combines TRBV5-6 with TRBJ1-2; maybe TRBD1 (5 bases). The CDR3 length is 13 residues. CDR1 and CDR2 from the germline V gene are SGHDT and YYEEEE. The V gene lost 0 bases and the J gene lost 7 bases, with 10 bases spanning the gap. Here the CDR3 DNA reads TGTGCCAGCAGCTTGGGGCCCCAGGGTGGCTACACCTTC. Its protein is CASSLGPQGGYTF.

The gene calls are TRBV9 and TRBJ2-5; 7 nucleotides agree with TRBD1. The CDR3 has 14 residues. Germline V gene data show CDR1 as SGDLS and CDR2 as YYNGEE. J lost 0 bases, V lost 6 bases, and 5 bases had no gene match. CDR3 amino acids: CASNYRGDQETQYF. Written as DNA, the CDR3 is TGTGCCAGCAACTACAGGGGAGACCAAGAGACCCAGTACTTC.

The chain carries TRBV7-9 and TRBJ2-7, with TRBD1 matching 9 bases. Trimming cost V 3 bases and J 0 bases; bases outside gene matches: 6. There are 16 residues in the CDR3. CDR1 SEHNR and CDR2 FQNEAQ come from the germline V gene (reference sequence). The DNA of the CDR3 is TGTGCCAGCAGCTTGACGGACAGGGGCAGCTCCTACGAGCAGTACTTC. Translating gives CASSLTDRGSSYEQYF.

The rearrangement links TRBV13 to TRBJ2-1; 10 bases agree with TRBD2. CDR1 and CDR2 from the germline V gene are PRHDT and FYEKMQ (reference sequence). V shed 1 base, J shed 10 bases, and the junction held 10 bases outside the gene matches. The CDR3 has 16 amino acids. As DNA, the CDR3 is TGTGCCAGCAGCTTAGTAGGTCTAGCGGGAGTAAGGGAGCAGTTCTTC. Amino acid sequence: CASSLVGLAGVREQFF.

The gene calls are TRBV29-1 and TRBJ1-1, with a tentative D call TRBD1 (5 bases). With 6 bases removed from V and 2 bases from J, the gap between germline ends came to 16 bases. The V gene's germline CDR1 is SQVTM and CDR2 ANQGSEA. This CDR3 contains 14 residues. Here the CDR3 reads CSVNKGRGNTEAFF. CDR3 coding DNA: TGCAGCGTGAATAAGGGACGGGGAAACACTGAAGCTTTCTTT.

J is TRBJ2-1 and V is TRBV5-8; D is unclear. The CDR3 consists of 15 residues. V dropped 7 bases and J dropped 0 bases, with 14 bases sitting between them. CDR1 is SGHTS, CDR2 YDEGEE, per germline. CDR3: CASPASWGSYNEQFF. CDR3 coding DNA: TGTGCCAGCCCCGCGTCTTGGGGCTCCTACAATGAGCAGTTCTTC.

This chain joins TRBV7-2 and TRBJ1-2, with 11 positions matching TRBD1. The CDR3 totals 15 residues. J lost 4 bases, V lost 4 bases, and 5 bases had no gene match. CDR1 SGHTA and CDR2 FQGNSA come from the germline V gene. CDR3 DNA: TGTGCCAGCAGCTCGGACAGGGGGCGGGGCTATGGCTACACCTTC. It codes for CASSSDRGRGYGYTF.

This rearrangement joins TRBV7-6 to TRBJ2-7; no clear D gene. This CDR3 contains 14 residues. The germline V gene encodes CDR1 SGHVS and CDR2 FNYEAQ. Trimming shortened V by 5 bases and J by 1 base, and 12 bases separated the two germline ends. The CDR3 protein is CASSPGMTSYEQYF. The CDR3 region has the DNA TGTGCCAGCAGCCCCGGCATGACGTCCTACGAGCAGTACTTC.

This chain uses TRBV7-2 with TRBJ1-4; D gene unclear. This CDR3 comprises 15 residues. With 5 bases removed from V and 0 bases from J, the gap between germline ends came to 10 bases. Germline values: CDR1 SGHTA, CDR2 FQGNSA. This CDR3 reads CASSAALATNEKLFF. The CDR3 nucleotides read TGTGCCAGCAGCGCAGCTTTAGCAACTAATGAAAAACTGTTTTTT.

This clone was counted a few times. J is TRBJ2-3 and V is TRBV5-6; 9 nucleotides line up with TRBD1. V trimming: 4 bases; J trimming: 5 bases; junction bases outside the gene matches: 8. Germline values: CDR1 SGHDT, CDR2 YYEEEE. This CDR3 contains 15 residues. CDR3 in DNA: TGTGCCAGCAGCCCCCGGACAGGGGTGAAAGATACGCAGTATTTT. It encodes CASSPRTGVKDTQYF.